This is a list of T cell receptor beta chains from one sample in a study of blood T cell repertoires in COVID-19. The data were produced by immunoSEQ multiplex PCR, yet TCRdb's version contains in-frame clones alone and is incomplete. This table has some 100,000 clones, 65% to 90% appearing once. Sequenced material: peripheral blood. The receptors were sampled from a woman over 75 with active or convalescent COVID-19. The CDR3 runs from the conserved cysteine through the conserved F or W. A D gene is named only where the DNA matches it firmly. Some rows have no size entry. The others give once, few or many, or a class for an expanded clone.

>TRBJ2-4|-|TRBV21-1|-
CARGGANIQYF
TGTGCCAGAGGAGGGGCAAACATTCAGTACTTC
>TRBJ1-5|-|TRBV6-1|TRBD1
CASSDDWGTDQAQHF
TGTGCCAGCAGTGATGATTGGGGGACAGACCAGGCCCAGCATTTT
>TRBJ2-7|-|TRBV12-3/TRBV12-4|-
CASSLGNYEQYF
TGTGCCAGCAGTTTGGGCAACTACGAGCAGTACTTC
>TRBJ1-2|-|TRBV4-2|-
CASSQVGFPNYGYTF
TGTGCCAGCAGCCAAGTGGGCTTTCCTAACTATGGCTACACCTTC
>TRBJ1-2|few|TRBV27|-
CASSPSGQGPNYGYTF
TGTGCCAGCTCCCCATCAGGTCAGGGTCCCAACTATGGCTACACCTTC
>TRBJ2-7|-|TRBV6-1|-
CASSDSTGGDEQYF
TGTGCCAGCAGTGATAGTACAGGGGGGGACGAGCAGTACTTC
>TRBJ1-4|-|TRBV7-9|TRBD1
CASKGTGLPLFF
TGTGCCAGCAAGGGGACAGGGCTCCCGTTGTTTTTT
>TRBJ1-1|-|TRBV29-1|-
CSVESSGTLNTEAFF
TGCAGCGTTGAATCATCCGGGACATTGAACACTGAAGCTTTCTTT
>TRBJ2-7|-|TRBV15|-
CATSSGITGSYEQYF
TGTGCCACCAGCAGTGGGATTACAGGTTCCTACGAGCAGTACTTC
>TRBJ2-5|-|TRBV9|-
CASSVSMRQETQYF
TGTGCCAGCAGCGTAAGTATGAGACAAGAGACCCAGTACTTC
>TRBJ2-5|-|TRBV3-1/TRBV3-2|-
CASSQDMRSRETQYF
TGTGCCAGCAGCCAAGATATGAGGTCGAGAGAGACCCAGTACTTC
>TRBJ1-1|-|TRBV27|-
CASGGRFEAFF
TGTGCCAGCGGGGGGAGATTTGAAGCTTTCTTT
>TRBJ2-1|-|TRBV27|TRBD2
CASSSGTSGSSYNEQFF
TGTGCCAGCAGTTCCGGGACTAGCGGGAGCTCCTACAATGAGCAGTTCTTC
>TRBJ2-7|-|TRBV7-2|TRBD2
CASSLLAGDYEQYF
TGTGCCAGCAGCTTACTGGCGGGAGATTACGAGCAGTACTTC
>TRBJ1-3|-|TRBV10-3|-
CAISEFGTLNGNTIYF
TGTGCCATCAGTGAGTTCGGGACTTTGAACGGAAACACCATATATTTT
>TRBJ2-1|-|TRBV11-3|TRBD2
CASSSGTSGSDNEQFF
TGTGCCAGCAGCTCCGGGACTAGCGGGAGTGACAATGAGCAGTTCTTC
>TRBJ1-4|-|TRBV5-1|-
CASSWRRGTNEKLFF
TGCGCCAGCAGCTGGAGGCGGGGAACTAATGAAAAACTGTTTTTT
>TRBJ2-3|once|TRBV15|-
CATSRGGIRTDTQYF
TGTGCCACCAGCAGAGGAGGGATTCGGACAGATACGCAGTATTTT
>TRBJ2-1|-|TRBV28|-
CASHGGQTYNEQFF
TGTGCCAGCCATGGAGGGCAAACCTACAATGAGCAGTTCTTC
>TRBJ1-5|-|TRBV6-5|-
CASSTQYDSNQPQHF
TGTGCCAGCAGCACCCAGTACGATAGCAATCAGCCCCAGCATTTT
>TRBJ2-7|-|TRBV5-6|-
CASSLGNNYEQYF
TGTGCCAGCAGCTTGGGTAATAACTACGAGCAGTACTTC
>TRBJ1-4|-|TRBV28|TRBD1
CASLNTPGTGGEGANEKLFF
TGTGCCAGCCTTAACACCCCCGGGACAGGGGGCGAAGGGGCTAATGAAAAACTGTTTTTT
>TRBJ2-7|once|TRBV4-1|TRBD2
CASSQGASGRRSRGEQYF
TGCGCCAGCAGCCAAGGGGCTAGCGGGAGGCGATCCAGGGGGGAGCAGTACTTC
>TRBJ2-1|-|TRBV5-5|-
CASSLISGHYNEQFF
TGTGCCAGCAGCTTGATCAGCGGCCACTACAATGAGCAGTTCTTC
>TRBJ1-2|-|TRBV15|-
CATSITGIGYTF
TGTGCCACCAGCATCACAGGTATTGGCTACACCTTC
>TRBJ1-2|-|TRBV10-3|-
CAISEDMNYGYTF
TGTGCCATCAGTGAGGACATGAACTATGGCTACACCTTC
>TRBJ2-2|-|TRBV5-4|-
CASSSYRDGELFF
TGTGCCAGCAGCTCGTACAGGGACGGGGAGCTGTTTTTT
>TRBJ2-1|once|TRBV2|-
CASRLEGGPYNEQFF
TGTGCCAGCAGGTTAGAGGGAGGCCCCTACAATGAGCAGTTCTTC
>TRBJ2-5|-|TRBV18|-
CASSAPLANQETQYF
TGTGCCAGCTCAGCCCCCCTAGCGAATCAAGAGACCCAGTACTTC
>TRBJ2-3|-|TRBV15|TRBD2
CATSRGASGSDTQYF
TGTGCCACCAGCAGAGGTGCTAGCGGGAGCGATACGCAGTATTTT
>TRBJ2-3|once|TRBV10-3|TRBD2
CAITSGSTDTQYF
TGTGCCATCACTAGCGGGAGCACAGATACGCAGTATTTT
>TRBJ2-3|few|TRBV28|-
CASSETTTDTQYF
TGTGCCAGCAGTGAGACAACCACAGATACGCAGTATTTT
>TRBJ2-7|-|TRBV10-3|-
CAISGSAQGTYEQYF
TGTGCCATCAGTGGGTCCGCGCAGGGAACCTACGAGCAGTACTTC
>TRBJ2-4|-|TRBV19|TRBD2
CASSAGLVASIQYF
TGTGCCAGTAGTGCCGGACTAGTGGCGAGCATTCAGTACTTC
>TRBJ2-7|-|TRBV19|TRBD2
CASSMAGGLIYEQYF
TGTGCCAGTAGTATGGCGGGAGGGCTTATTTACGAGCAGTACTTC
>TRBJ2-1|-|TRBV5-1|TRBD2
CASSLGPAGGGSEQFF
TGCGCCAGCAGCTTGGGCCCGGCGGGAGGAGGAAGTGAGCAGTTCTTC
>TRBJ2-1|-|TRBV7-3|TRBD2
CASSPVDSGNSYNEQFF
TGTGCCAGCAGCCCCGTGGATAGCGGGAACTCCTACAATGAGCAGTTCTTC
>TRBJ2-2|-|TRBV10-3|-
CAISESTGFTGELFF
TGTGCCATCAGTGAGTCAACAGGGTTCACCGGGGAGCTGTTTTTT
>TRBJ2-5|-|TRBV4-2|-
CASSQAGGSAEETQYF
TGTGCCAGCAGCCAAGCCGGGGGTAGCGCGGAAGAGACCCAGTACTTC
>TRBJ1-2|-|TRBV5-1|TRBD1
CASSPGTGVGYTF
TGCGCCAGCAGCCCCGGGACAGGGGTTGGCTACACCTTC
>TRBJ2-5|-|TRBV10-1|TRBD1
CASSAGTGGSGTQYF
TGCGCCAGCAGCGCCGGGACAGGGGGCTCAGGGACCCAGTACTTC
>TRBJ1-6|-|TRBV27|-
CASSIYRDSPLHF
TGTGCCAGCAGTATCTACAGGGATTCACCCCTCCACTTT
>TRBJ2-1|many|TRBV5-1|TRBD1
CASSLTTGTGGFEQFF
TGCGCCAGCAGCTTGACCACCGGGACAGGGGGCTTTGAGCAGTTCTTC
>TRBJ1-4|-|TRBV18|TRBD1
CASSPGQGNEKLFF
TGTGCCAGCTCTCCGGGACAGGGTAATGAAAAACTGTTTTTT
>TRBJ1-5|once|TRBV6-5|TRBD1
CASSLGQGSNQPQHF
TGTGCCAGCAGTCTAGGACAGGGTAGCAATCAGCCCCAGCATTTT
>TRBJ1-4|once|TRBV9|TRBD1
CASSVAYGQGVSEKLFF
TGTGCCAGCAGCGTAGCTTACGGACAGGGAGTCTCTGAAAAACTGTTTTTT
>TRBJ2-5|-|TRBV19|TRBD2
CASSIGLAGVKKETQYF
TGTGCCAGTAGTATCGGTCTAGCGGGAGTGAAGAAAGAGACCCAGTACTTC
>TRBJ1-6|-|TRBV15|TRBD1
CATSRDRGDSPLHF
TGTGCCACCAGCAGGGACAGGGGTGATTCACCCCTCCACTTT
>TRBJ2-1|-|TRBV7-3|TRBD1
CASSSHRGEQFF
TGTGCCAGCAGCTCTCACAGGGGCGAGCAGTTCTTC
>TRBJ2-3|-|TRBV3-1/TRBV3-2|-
CASSPSLSTDTQYF
TGTGCCAGCAGTCCATCCCTAAGCACAGATACGCAGTATTTT
>TRBJ1-1|-|TRBV10-1|TRBD1
CASTEEPQTGLNTEAFF
TGCGCCAGCACCGAGGAGCCTCAGACAGGGCTGAACACTGAAGCTTTCTTT
>TRBJ1-2|once|TRBV15|TRBD1
CATSGARGAVGYTF
TGTGCCACCAGCGGCGCCAGGGGGGCCGTGGGCTACACCTTC
>TRBJ2-5|-|TRBV5-1|TRBD1
CASSLAETGSDTQYF
TGCGCCAGCAGCTTGGCCGAGACAGGGTCTGATACCCAGTACTTC
>TRBJ2-1|few|TRBV7-9|TRBD2
CASSLATSGSDEQFF
TGTGCCAGCAGCTTAGCGACTAGCGGGAGTGATGAGCAGTTCTTC
>TRBJ1-4|-|TRBV18|-
CASSPVGGALKEKLFF
TGTGCCAGCTCACCCGTAGGGGGGGCGTTGAAGGAAAAACTGTTTTTT
>TRBJ1-6|-|TRBV9|-
CASSSTPRADSPLHF
TGTGCCAGCAGCTCTACCCCCAGGGCTGATTCACCCCTCCACTTT
>TRBJ2-7|-|TRBV10-2|TRBD1
CASISPGQGPYEQYF
TGCGCCAGCATTTCGCCGGGACAGGGTCCCTACGAGCAGTACTTC
>TRBJ2-7|-|TRBV7-8|-
CASSRSGPSEQYF
TGTGCCAGCAGCCGATCCGGTCCCTCCGAGCAGTACTTC
>TRBJ1-5|-|TRBV7-9|TRBD1
CASSLGQGRGQPQHF
TGTGCCAGCAGCTTGGGACAGGGAAGGGGTCAGCCCCAGCATTTT